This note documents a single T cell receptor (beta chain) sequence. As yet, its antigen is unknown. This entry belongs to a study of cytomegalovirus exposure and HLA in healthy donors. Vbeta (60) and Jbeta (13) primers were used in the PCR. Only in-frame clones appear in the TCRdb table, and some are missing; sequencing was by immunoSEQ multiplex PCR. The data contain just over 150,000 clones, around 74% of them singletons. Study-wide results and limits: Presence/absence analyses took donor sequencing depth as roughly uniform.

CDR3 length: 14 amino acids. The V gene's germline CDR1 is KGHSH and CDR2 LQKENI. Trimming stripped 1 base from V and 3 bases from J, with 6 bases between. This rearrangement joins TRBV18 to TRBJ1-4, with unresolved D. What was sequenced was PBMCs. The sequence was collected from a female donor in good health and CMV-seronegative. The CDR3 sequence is CASSPRQANEKLFF. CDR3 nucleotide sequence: TGTGCCAGCTCACCACGGCAGGCTAATGAAAAACTGTTTTTT.